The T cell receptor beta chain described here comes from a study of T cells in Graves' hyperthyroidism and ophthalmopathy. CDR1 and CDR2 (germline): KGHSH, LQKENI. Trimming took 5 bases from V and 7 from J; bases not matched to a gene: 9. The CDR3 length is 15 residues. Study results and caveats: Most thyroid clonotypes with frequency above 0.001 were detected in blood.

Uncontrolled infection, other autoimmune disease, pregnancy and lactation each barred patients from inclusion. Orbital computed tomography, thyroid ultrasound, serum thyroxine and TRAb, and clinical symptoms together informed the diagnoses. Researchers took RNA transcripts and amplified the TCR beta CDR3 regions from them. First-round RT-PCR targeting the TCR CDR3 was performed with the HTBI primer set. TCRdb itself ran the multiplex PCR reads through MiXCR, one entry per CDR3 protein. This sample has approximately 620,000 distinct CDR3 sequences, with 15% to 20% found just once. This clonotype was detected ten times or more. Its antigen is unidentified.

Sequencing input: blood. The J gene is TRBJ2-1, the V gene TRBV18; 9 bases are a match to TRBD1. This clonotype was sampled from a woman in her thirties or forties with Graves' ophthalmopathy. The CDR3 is CASSGGQGPLNEQFF. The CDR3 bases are TGTGCCAGCTCAGGGGGACAGGGCCCCTTGAATGAGCAGTTCTTC.